The TCR beta chain under discussion was sequenced for a study of blood T cell repertoires in COVID-19. This clone was recorded only once. As handled by the study authors: Amplification of reference gene primers provided the estimated nucleated cell counts. Data came from immunoSEQ multiplex PCR; TCRdb stores just in-frame clones and leaves some out. The V and J calls and clone size were taken over from that table, and D and trimming were inferred from the DNA. The table lists around 100,000 clones, almost 95% of them singletons. CDR1 and CDR2 from the germline V gene are MNHEY and SVGAGI. This CDR3 is 14 amino acids long. V shed 6 bases and J shed 5 bases, with 16 bases lying between them.

The chain joins TRBV6-5 to TRBJ2-5; D possibly corresponds to TRBD2 (5 bases). The clonotype originates from a man in his fifties with active COVID-19. Sequenced material: peripheral blood. CDR3: CASSVERVGETQYF. In DNA form, the CDR3 reads TGTGCCAGCAGCGTCGAGAGGGTAGGGGAGACCCAGTACTTC.